The clone carrying this T cell receptor beta chain was counted at least ten times. Its antigen is currently unknown. The V segment lost 7 bases and the J segment 7 bases; nucleotides outside the gene matches: 7. Germline V CDR1 and CDR2: MNHEY, SVGAGI. The CDR3 sequence is 13 residues long. This entry comes from a study of identical twins' blood T cells. TCRdb reprocessed the 5' RACE reads via MiXCR and lists one record per CDR3 protein. Of a few hundred thousand distinct CDR3 sequences listed, roughly 31% are singletons. Regarding the study as a whole: Environmental influences on twin similarity could not be excluded.

The chain couples TRBV6-5 to TRBJ2-4; 7 bases fit TRBD1. This clonotype originated in a woman between 18 and 50 years old in good health. Sequencing was carried out using PBMCs. CDR3 amino acids: CASTRQGGNIQYF. The DNA of the CDR3 is TGTGCCAGCACAAGACAGGGTGGGAACATTCAGTACTTC.